This T cell receptor (beta chain) was recorded in a study of long-term antiretroviral therapy in people with HIV. This was the immunoSEQ v3.0 assay at survey level. The sequencing target was about 35,000-55,000 T-cell genomes per sample. The assay was immunoSEQ multiplex PCR, and TCRdb's table has in-frame clones only and misses some. The sample records about 24,000 clones, 70% to 85% being singletons. The germline V gene encodes CDR1 GTSNPN and CDR2 SVGIG (reference sequence). CDR3 size: 15 residues. Trimming removed 3 bases at V and 3 bases at J, with 17 bases between. Study-level results: Blood dates from about 2003 to 2017, possibly under older ART regimens. Diversity remained lower than transplant donor controls, even though it increased after ART.

Comments on this clone: What it binds is unknown.

This receptor was obtained from a woman in her thirties or forties with HIV. The rearrangement joins TRBV30 to TRBJ1-1, with no clear D. Here the sequenced sample was unsorted PBMCs, taken 1.2 years after starting antiretroviral therapy. The CDR3 nucleotides read TGTGCCTGGAGCGCCCGCTGGGCGGGGTACACTGAAGCTTTCTTT. It encodes CAWSARWAGYTEAFF.